This note documents a single TCR beta chain sequence. The antigen remains undetermined. With a J-beta primer mix and a sample-barcoded 5' primer, a second PCR ran roughly 6 to 11 cycles. TCRdb fed the 5' RACE reads into MiXCR, producing one record per CDR3 protein. The sample comprises about 1,400,000 distinct CDR3 sequences, around 55% of which are singletons, and more than 6% rests with the top ten. The sample is drawn from a study of blood T cells in healthy people across ages. This CDR3 has 13 residues. Germline CDR1 is SEHNR and CDR2 is FQNEAQ (reference sequence). The germline V and J ends were trimmed by 4 bases and 5 bases, with 11 bases remaining between them. Notes on the study in general: Naive and antigen-experienced cells were not separated, limiting conclusive comparison. Naive T cell percentage showed a strong correlation with TCR beta diversity.

The TCR originated in a man between 18 and 35 years old in good health. This rearrangement joins TRBV7-9 to TRBJ2-5; D call uncertain. Sequencing was done on a sample of blood. CDR3 amino acids: CASSYTARETQYF. CDR3 bases: TGTGCCAGCAGCTACACGGCCCGGGAGACCCAGTACTTC.